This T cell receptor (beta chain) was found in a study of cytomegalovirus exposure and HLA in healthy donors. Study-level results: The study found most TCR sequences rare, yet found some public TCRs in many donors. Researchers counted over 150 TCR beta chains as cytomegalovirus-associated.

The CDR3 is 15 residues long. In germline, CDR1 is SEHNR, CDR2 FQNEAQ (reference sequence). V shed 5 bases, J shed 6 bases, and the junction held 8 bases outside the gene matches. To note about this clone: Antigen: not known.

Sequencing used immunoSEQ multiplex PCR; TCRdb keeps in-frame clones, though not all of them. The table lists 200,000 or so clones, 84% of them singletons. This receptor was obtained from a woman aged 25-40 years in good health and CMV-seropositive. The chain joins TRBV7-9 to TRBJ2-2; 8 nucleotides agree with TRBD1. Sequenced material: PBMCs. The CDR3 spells CASSLGTGYAGELFF. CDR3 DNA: TGTGCCAGCAGCCTGGGGACAGGATATGCCGGGGAGCTGTTTTTT.